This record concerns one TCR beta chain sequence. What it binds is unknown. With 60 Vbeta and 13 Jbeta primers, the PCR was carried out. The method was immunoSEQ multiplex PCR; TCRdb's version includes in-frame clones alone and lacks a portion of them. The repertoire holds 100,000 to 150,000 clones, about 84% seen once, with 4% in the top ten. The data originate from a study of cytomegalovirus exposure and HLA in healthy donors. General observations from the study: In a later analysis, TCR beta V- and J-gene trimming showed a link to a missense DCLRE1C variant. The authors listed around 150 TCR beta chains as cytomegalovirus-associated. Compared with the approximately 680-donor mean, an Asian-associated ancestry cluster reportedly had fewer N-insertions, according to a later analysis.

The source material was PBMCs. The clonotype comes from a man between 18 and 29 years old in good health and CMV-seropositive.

CDR3 bases: TGTGCCAGCAGTGATTCGACTAGCGGGACGCATGAGCAGTTCTTC. Its translation: CASSDSTSGTHEQFF. This chain links TRBV2 with TRBJ2-1, with 11 bases fitting TRBD2. Germline CDR1 reads SNHLY; CDR2 reads FYNNEI. The CDR3 consists of 15 residues. V trimming: 3 bases; J trimming: 8 bases; junction bases outside the gene matches: 6.